What follows are 9 T cell receptor beta chains derived from one specimen sequenced in a study of shared clonotypes between healthy human individuals. CD45RO negativity and positive selection for CCR7 defined naive CD8 cells, a population that excluded terminally differentiated effector memory CD45RA+ cells. TCRdb keeps only in-frame clones here, not all; method: immunoSEQ multiplex PCR. The sample holds 2 million to 2.5 million clones, about 95% seen once. The sample consisted of naive CD8+ T cells sorted from blood. These receptors were taken from a man younger than 35 in good health.

The V gene is TRBV5-5, the J gene TRBJ2-7; no firm D call. V lost 0 bases and J 0 bases, leaving 4 bases between the germline ends. The CDR3 sequence is 13 residues long. Per germline, CDR1 SGHKS and CDR2 YYEKEE (reference sequence). Written as DNA, the CDR3 is TGTGCCAGCAGCTTGGTCGTCTCCTACGAGCAGTACTTC. It specifies CASSLVVSYEQYF.

This chain joins TRBV2 and TRBJ2-2; weak D call: TRBD2 (5 bases). With 4 bases removed from V and 1 base from J, the gap between germline ends came to 13 bases. CDR1 and CDR2 (germline): SNHLY, FYNNEI. This CDR3 has 16 amino acids. The CDR3 DNA reads as TGTGCCAGCAGTGGTATTACGGGGATGAACACCGGGGAGCTGTTTTTT. This encodes CASSGITGMNTGELFF.

The CDR3 protein is CASSFGQNYEQYF. CDR3 nucleotide sequence: TGTGCCAGCAGCTTCGGACAGAACTACGAGCAGTACTTC. The chain carries TRBV5-6 and TRBJ2-7, with TRBD1 as a possible D gene (6 bases). Germline loops: CDR1 SGHDT, CDR2 YYEEEE. This CDR3 has 13 amino acids. Trimming shortened V by 2 bases and J by 3 bases, and 9 bases separated the two germline ends.

As concerns this clone: The identical CDR3 is also encoded by other nucleotide sequences in the sample. The V gene is TRBV9, the J gene TRBJ2-7; 7 bases line up with TRBD1. The CDR3 sequence is 14 residues long. Trimming removed 2 bases from V and 1 base from J; junction bases left unmatched: 3. The germline gives CDR1 SGDLS, CDR2 YYNGEE. CDR3 DNA: TGTGCCAGCAGCGTGGGGACAGTTTCCTACGAGCAGTACTTC. It is translated as CASSVGTVSYEQYF.

The J gene is TRBJ2-1, the V gene TRBV30; possibly TRBD2 for D (7 bases). Per germline, CDR1 GTSNPN and CDR2 SVGIG (reference sequence). CDR3 size: 16 residues. V lost 0 bases to trimming and J lost 0 bases, with 12 bases between them. The chain's CDR3 is CAWSVAGASSYNEQFF. The CDR3 region has the DNA TGTGCCTGGAGTGTGGCGGGGGCGAGCTCCTACAATGAGCAGTTCTTC.

Only one count was recorded for this clone. The chain combines TRBV28 with TRBJ1-6; TRBD1 is a possible D gene (5 bases). With 6 bases removed from V and 6 bases from J, the gap between germline ends came to 12 bases. This CDR3 comprises 14 residues. CDR1 and CDR2 from the germline V gene are MDHEN and SYDVKM. For the CDR3, the DNA is TGTGCCAGCAGAAACCAGGGTTCTAATTCACCCCTCCACTTT. It encodes CASRNQGSNSPLHF.

The V gene is TRBV5-1, the J gene TRBJ2-7, with TRBD1 matching over 11 bases. The CDR3 spans 16 residues. Germline V gives CDR1 SGHRS, CDR2 YFSETQ. Trimming took 2 bases from V and 2 from J; bases not matched to a gene: 6. CDR3 sequence reads: CASSFAPGQGAYEQYF. In DNA, the CDR3 is TGCGCCAGCAGCTTTGCACCGGGACAGGGGGCCTACGAGCAGTACTTC.

Details on this clone: Different DNA sequences within this sample yield the same CDR3. The chain uses TRBV7-9 and TRBJ2-1; 8 bases fit TRBD2. Germline assignment: CDR1 SEHNR and CDR2 FQNEAQ (reference sequence). The CDR3 is 15 residues long. V dropped 3 bases and J dropped 2; count of bases not matched to a gene: 3. The CDR3, as DNA: TGTGCCAGCAGCTTCCCGGGACTAGCCTACAATGAGCAGTTCTTC. It yields the protein CASSFPGLAYNEQFF.

The rearrangement joins TRBV13 to TRBJ2-7; tentatively, D is TRBD1 (6 bases). The CDR3 sequence is 13 residues long. Germline V lookup: CDR1 PRHDT, CDR2 FYEKMQ (reference sequence). V gave up 4 bases and J gave up 7 bases, with 14 bases separating them. The CDR3 DNA sequence: TGTGCCAGCAGCTCGGATGACAGGAAGGAGCAGTACTTC. Protein sequence: CASSSDDRKEQYF.